The clone carrying this TCR beta chain has at least ten counts. The antigen is unknown. This sample stems from a study of early T cells in non-severe SARS-CoV-2 infection. The TCR library protocol attached unique molecular identifiers to the individual cDNA molecules. One entry per CDR3 protein results from TCRdb running MiXCR on the 5' RACE reads. This sample has about 42,000 distinct CDR3 sequences, with roughly 6.2% found just once. Study-wide results and caveats: Matching results from VDJdb favored anti-spike CD8 responses, leaving private and CD4 specificities undetected.

Trimming took 5 bases from V and 1 from J, leaving 8 bases between them. The CDR3 consists of 13 residues. Germline loops: CDR1 SGHTA, CDR2 FQGNSA. This TCR was recovered from an adult who was a healthcare worker with PCR-confirmed SARS-CoV-2 infection or an uninfected control (not recorded which). Material: whole blood, obtained at baseline. The V and J genes are TRBV7-2 and TRBJ1-1; D gene ambiguous. The CDR3 DNA sequence: TGTGCCAGCAGCCAAGCACGGAACACTGAAGCTTTCTTT. It codes for CASSQARNTEAFF.